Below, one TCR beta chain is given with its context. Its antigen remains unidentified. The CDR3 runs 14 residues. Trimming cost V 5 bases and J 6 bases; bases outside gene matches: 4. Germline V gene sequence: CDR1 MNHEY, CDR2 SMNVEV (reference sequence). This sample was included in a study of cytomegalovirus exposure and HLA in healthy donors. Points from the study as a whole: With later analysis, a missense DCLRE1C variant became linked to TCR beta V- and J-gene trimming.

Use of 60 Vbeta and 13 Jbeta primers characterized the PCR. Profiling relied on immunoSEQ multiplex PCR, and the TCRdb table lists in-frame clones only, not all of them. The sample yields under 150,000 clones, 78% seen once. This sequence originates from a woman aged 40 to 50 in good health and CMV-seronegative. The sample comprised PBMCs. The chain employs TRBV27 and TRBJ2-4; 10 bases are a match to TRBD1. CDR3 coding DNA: TGTGCCAGCAGTCTGGGACAGGGGCCAAACATTCAGTACTTC. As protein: CASSLGQGPNIQYF.